This section outlines one TCR beta chain sequence together with its context. Germline-derived CDR1 and CDR2 are LNHDA and SQIVND (reference sequence). This CDR3 has 16 amino acids. V was pared by 3 bases and J by 2 bases, with 14 bases between. In the authors' workflow: Cell counts per sample came from amplifying reference gene primers. Clones were sequenced by immunoSEQ multiplex PCR, and TCRdb holds only the in-frame ones, with some missing. From that table come the V and J calls and clone size; the DNA was used to work out D and trimming. Of approximately 96,000 clones in the sample, about 85% are singletons; the top ten hold about 11%. The data derive from a study of blood T cell repertoires in COVID-19.

This receptor was taken from a woman of 80 years or more with acute or convalescent COVID-19. Specimen: peripheral blood. The chain recombines TRBV19 with TRBJ1-3, with D unresolved. In DNA, the CDR3 is TGTGCCAGTAGTATCGCCGTTAACGCAGCTGGAAACACCATATATTTT. Protein: CASSIAVNAAGNTIYF.